Following are 26 T cell receptor beta chains from one sample sequenced in a study of cytomegalovirus exposure and HLA in healthy donors. The table came from immunoSEQ multiplex PCR; TCRdb's copy has only in-frame clones and leaves some out. Of some 250,000 clones in the sample, approximately 83% were seen once. The source material was PBMCs. These TCRs come from a woman under 40 in good health and CMV-seropositive.

The V call is TRBV9, the J call TRBJ1-1; D may be TRBD1 (5 bases). CDR1 SGDLS and CDR2 YYNGEE come from the germline V gene. The ends were cut back, 6 bases at V and 1 base at J, with 19 bases in the middle. The CDR3 covers 16 residues. CDR3 sequence reads: CASNLGTGEPNTEAFF. CDR3 nucleotide sequence: TGTGCCAGCAACCTGGGGACGGGAGAACCGAACACTGAAGCTTTCTTT.

In its sample, this clone was seen a few times. The chain employs TRBV5-1 and TRBJ2-7; 10 bases are shared with TRBD2. Losses at the gene ends were 1 base for V and 6 bases for J; bases not matched to a gene: 10. CDR1 is SGHRS, CDR2 YFSETQ, per germline. This CDR3 region has 16 residues. The CDR3 reads CASSLTTSGQGGEQYF. CDR3 bases: TGCGCCAGCAGCTTGACGACTAGCGGGCAGGGGGGCGAGCAGTACTTC.

The V gene is TRBV27, the J gene TRBJ1-2; TRBD1 aligns across 7 bases. Germline V gene data show CDR1 as MNHEY and CDR2 as SMNVEV (reference sequence). This CDR3 spans 15 amino acids. V gave up 1 base and J gave up 0 bases; unmatched junction bases: 2. CDR3: CASSLYRGTNYGYTF. DNA for the CDR3: TGTGCCAGCAGTTTATACAGGGGAACTAACTATGGCTACACCTTC.

This clone appeared once. V usage is TRBV5-1 and J usage is TRBJ2-3; 14 nucleotides match TRBD2. This CDR3 region has 18 residues. Germline V gives CDR1 SGHRS, CDR2 YFSETQ. V shed 4 bases and J 4 bases; nucleotides not matched to a gene: 11. CDR3 in amino acids: CASSPDGTSGRGADTQYF. Written as DNA, the CDR3 is TGCGCCAGCAGCCCCGACGGGACTAGCGGGAGAGGGGCAGATACGCAGTATTTT.

The V call is TRBV28, the J call TRBJ2-5, with TRBD1 identical over 8 bases. The CDR3 is 13 residues long. Germline V lookup: CDR1 MDHEN, CDR2 SYDVKM. Trimming at V came to 5 bases and at J to 7 bases, leaving 6 bases not matched to a gene. The CDR3 sequence: CASSAGGGWTQYF. The CDR3 DNA follows: TGTGCCAGCAGTGCAGGGGGCGGCTGGACCCAGTACTTC.

The gene calls are TRBV27 and TRBJ2-7; TRBD2 matches at 9 bases. V shed 6 bases and J 7 bases; nucleotides not matched to a gene: 13. The CDR3 runs to 15 residues. In germline, CDR1 is MNHEY, CDR2 SMNVEV (reference sequence). The CDR3 DNA reads TGTGCCAGCAGCCGCGGGACTAGCAGGAGAAGGGAGCAGTACTTC. It yields the protein CASSRGTSRRREQYF.

This clone was counted a single time. The chain links TRBV27 to TRBJ2-4; D not certain. V shed 6 bases and J shed 0 bases, with 6 bases lying between them. This CDR3 has 13 amino acids. Germline CDR1 is MNHEY and CDR2 is SMNVEV (reference sequence). The chain's CDR3 is CASSELAKNIQYF. In nucleotides, the CDR3 is TGTGCCAGCAGCGAGTTAGCCAAAAACATTCAGTACTTC.

The chain employs TRBV15 and TRBJ1-4; tentative D call: TRBD1 (5 bases). CDR1 and CDR2 (germline): LNHNV, YYDKDF (reference sequence). CDR3 size: 17 residues. Trimming took off 0 bases at V and 4 bases at J, with 15 bases between the two ends. Here the CDR3 DNA reads TGTGCCACCAGCAGAGATCCGTTGCGGGGCCTTAATGAAAAACTGTTTTTT. Encoded protein: CATSRDPLRGLNEKLFF.

V gene TRBV25-1 combines with J gene TRBJ2-1; D unresolved. Germline loops: CDR1 MGHDK, CDR2 SYGVNS. Trimming shortened V by 0 bases and J by 6 bases, and 12 bases separated the two germline ends. The CDR3 runs to 15 residues. The CDR3 sequence: CASSEYFPLGNEQFF. The CDR3 bases are TGTGCCAGCAGTGAATACTTCCCCCTAGGCAATGAGCAGTTCTTC.

This chain uses TRBV9 with TRBJ2-3; tentatively, D is TRBD1 (5 bases). This CDR3 contains 15 residues. CDR1 and CDR2 from the germline V gene are SGDLS and YYNGEE. V lost 0 bases, J lost 6 bases, and 14 bases lay in between. In DNA, the CDR3 is TGTGCCAGCAGCGTAGGTGGGGCGCATCCCGATACGCAGTATTTT. Its protein product is CASSVGGAHPDTQYF.

The chain uses TRBV25-1 and TRBJ1-1; perhaps TRBD1 as D (5 bases). The germline CDR1 and CDR2 sequences are MGHDK and SYGVNS. CDR3 length: 13 residues. The ends were cut back, 10 bases at V and 1 base at J, with 13 bases in the middle. The CDR3: CATMTERNTEAFF. The CDR3 DNA is TGTGCCACCATGACAGAACGGAACACTGAAGCTTTCTTT.

This clone was seen a single time. This chain uses TRBV4-1 with TRBJ1-3, with D hard to call. This CDR3 comprises 14 residues. With 2 bases removed from V and 0 bases from J, the gap between germline ends came to 5 bases. Germline loops: CDR1 MGHRA, CDR2 YSYEKL. The CDR3 DNA sequence: TGCGCCAGCAGCCAACTAAGCTCTGGAAACACCATATATTTT. Its protein is CASSQLSSGNTIYF.

This clone was recorded only once. This sequence joins TRBV4-1 and TRBJ2-7; 11 nucleotides agree with TRBD2. Germline CDR1 is MGHRA and CDR2 is YSYEKL. CDR3 size: 17 residues. J was trimmed by 4 bases and V by 4 bases; bases with no gene match: 12. This CDR3 is CASSLGGQLAGGYEQYF. CDR3 in DNA: TGCGCCAGCAGCCTCGGAGGACAGCTAGCGGGAGGTTACGAGCAGTACTTC.

The chain uses TRBV27 and TRBJ2-7, with D tentatively TRBD1 (6 bases). The CDR3 runs 13 residues. The V end lost 4 bases, the J end lost 4 bases, and 11 bases lay between the germline ends. Germline-derived CDR1 and CDR2 are MNHEY and SMNVEV (reference sequence). CDR3 nucleotide sequence: TGTGCCAGCAGTTCTCTACAGGGTTACGAGCAGTACTTC. It translates to CASSSLQGYEQYF.

The chain is built from TRBV6-1 and TRBJ1-5; TRBD1 might be the D (6 bases). V was cut by 4 bases and J by 3 bases, with 7 bases left in between. This CDR3 has 13 amino acids. CDR1 and CDR2 from the germline V gene are MNHNS and SASEGT. In DNA form, the CDR3 reads TGTGCCAGCAGTGGACAGGTCAATCAGCCCCAGCATTTT. This gives the protein CASSGQVNQPQHF.

The chain joins TRBV19 to TRBJ1-2, with D perhaps TRBD1 (6 bases). The CDR3 runs 16 residues. V was clipped by 6 bases and J by 0 bases, with 17 bases between them. Germline V lookup: CDR1 LNHDA, CDR2 SQIVND (reference sequence). The CDR3 region is CASRGATAFSNYGYTF. In DNA form, the CDR3 reads TGTGCCAGTAGGGGGGCGACCGCCTTTTCTAACTATGGCTACACCTTC.

This chain links TRBV6-1 with TRBJ2-1; 8 nucleotides align to TRBD2. The CDR3 covers 13 residues. V lost 6 bases, J lost 15 bases, and 13 bases stayed unmatched. Germline V gene data show CDR1 as MNHNS and CDR2 as SASEGT. CDR3: CASSEYLGTRVFF. The CDR3 DNA is TGTGCCAGCAGCGAGTACCTGGGGACTAGGGTGTTCTTC.

This rearrangement joins TRBV6-5 to TRBJ2-2, with 10 bases identical to TRBD2. Trimming removed 6 bases from V and 7 bases from J; junction bases left unmatched: 8. From germline, CDR1 is MNHEY and CDR2 SVGAGI. This CDR3 region has 15 residues. CDR3 amino acids: CASRKAGGPHGELFF. The CDR3 bases are TGTGCCAGCAGAAAAGCGGGAGGGCCGCACGGGGAGCTGTTTTTT.

This sequence joins TRBV21-1 and TRBJ2-5; TRBD2 is the table's D call and was not checked against the DNA. TRBV21-1 is designated a pseudogene. The CDR3 consists of 16 residues. CDR3 sequence reads: CASSKAVNPRQETQYF. CDR3 nucleotide sequence: TGTGCCAGCAGCAAAGCGGTCAATCCCCGGCAAGAGACCCAGTACTTC.

The J gene is TRBJ2-7, the V gene TRBV28; 8 bases align to TRBD2. V trimming: 10 bases; J trimming: 1 base; junction bases outside the gene matches: 12. From germline, CDR1 is MDHEN and CDR2 SYDVKM. The CDR3 has 15 residues. CDR3 coding DNA: TGTGCCACGAGAAGCGGGAGTGCCTCATCCTACGAGCAGTACTTC. Its translation is CATRSGSASSYEQYF.

V and J are TRBV10-1 and TRBJ2-7; D may be TRBD2 (6 bases). The CDR3 has 10 amino acids. V was clipped by 6 bases and J by 6 bases, with 6 bases between them. CDR1 and CDR2 (germline): WNHNN, SYGVQD (reference sequence). The CDR3 region has the DNA TGCGCCAGCAGGGGGGGCGAGCAGTACTTC. Amino acids: CASRGGEQYF.

CDR3 sequence (DNA): TGTGCCAGCAGTTTAGGGCTAGCGGGAGCCTACAATGAGCAGTTCTTC. Translation: CASSLGLAGAYNEQFF. The chain links TRBV27 to TRBJ2-1, with 10 bases fitting TRBD2. Germline V gives CDR1 MNHEY, CDR2 SMNVEV (reference sequence). Unmatched junction bases numbered 3, after V lost 2 bases and J lost 2 bases. The CDR3 covers 16 residues.

This clone was observed a single time. The CDR3: CASSRGTSSSYEQYF. DNA for the CDR3: TGCGCCAGCAGCCGGGGGACTAGCAGCTCCTACGAGCAGTACTTC. The rearrangement links TRBV5-1 to TRBJ2-7; 9 bases fit TRBD2. Germline V gene lookup returns CDR1 SGHRS and CDR2 YFSETQ. The CDR3 covers 15 residues. After removal of 4 bases from V and 0 bases from J, the junction contained 5 bases not matched to a gene.

The rearrangement uses TRBV7-3 and TRBJ2-3; 9 positions agree with TRBD1. With V trimmed by 8 bases and J by 6 bases, 12 bases remained unmatched. Germline CDR1 reads SGHTA; CDR2 reads FQGTGA. The CDR3 loop spans 15 amino acids. CDR3 coding DNA: TGTGCCAGCCTACAACAGGGGGCATGTGAGGATACGCAGTATTTT. It translates to CASLQQGACEDTQYF.

The chain uses TRBV9 and TRBJ2-3, with a tentative D call TRBD2 (5 bases). The CDR3 length is 18 residues. CDR1 and CDR2 from the germline V gene are SGDLS and YYNGEE. The V gene lost 0 bases and the J gene lost 1 base, with 18 bases spanning the gap. CDR3: CASSVASGPWEGTDTQYF. The CDR3 DNA follows: TGTGCCAGCAGCGTAGCAAGCGGCCCATGGGAAGGCACAGATACGCAGTATTTT.

As DNA, the CDR3 is TGCGCCAGCAGTCAATCGAGGGGACAGCGAGAGACCCAGTACTTC. This sequence encodes CASSQSRGQRETQYF. The rearrangement joins TRBV23-1 to TRBJ2-5; 7 bases are shared with TRBD1. TRBV23-1 is labeled an ORF, and its function is uncertain. The CDR3 is made up of 15 amino acids. V gave up 0 bases and J gave up 4 bases; unmatched junction bases: 5.